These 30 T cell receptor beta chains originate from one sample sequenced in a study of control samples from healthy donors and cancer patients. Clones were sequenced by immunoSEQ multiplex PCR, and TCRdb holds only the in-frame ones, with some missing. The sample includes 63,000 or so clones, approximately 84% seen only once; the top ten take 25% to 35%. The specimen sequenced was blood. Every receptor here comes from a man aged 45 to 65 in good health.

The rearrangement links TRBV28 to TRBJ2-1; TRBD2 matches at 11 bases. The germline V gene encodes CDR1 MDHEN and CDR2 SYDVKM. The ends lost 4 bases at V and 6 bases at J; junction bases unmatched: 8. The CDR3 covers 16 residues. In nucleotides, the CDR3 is TGTGCCAGCAGTTCTCTTAGCGGGAGGGCCTCCAATGAGCAGTTCTTC. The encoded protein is CASSSLSGRASNEQFF.

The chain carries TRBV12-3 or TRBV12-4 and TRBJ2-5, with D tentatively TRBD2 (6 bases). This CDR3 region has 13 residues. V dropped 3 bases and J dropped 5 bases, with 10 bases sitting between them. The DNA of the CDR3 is TGTGCCAGCAGTTTGACTAGGTGGGAGACCCAGTACTTC. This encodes CASSLTRWETQYF.

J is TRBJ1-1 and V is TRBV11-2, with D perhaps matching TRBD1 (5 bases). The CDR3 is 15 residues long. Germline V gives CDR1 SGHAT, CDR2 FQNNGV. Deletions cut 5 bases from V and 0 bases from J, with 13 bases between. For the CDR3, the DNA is TGTGCCAGCAGCCCGCGTAGGGGCATGAACACTGAAGCTTTCTTT. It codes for CASSPRRGMNTEAFF.

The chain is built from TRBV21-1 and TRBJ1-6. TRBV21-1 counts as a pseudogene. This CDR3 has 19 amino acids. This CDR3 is CASSKALGLLSSYNSPLHF. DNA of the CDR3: TGTGCCAGCAGCAAAGCGCTAGGACTCCTGAGCTCCTATAATTCACCCCTCCACTTT.

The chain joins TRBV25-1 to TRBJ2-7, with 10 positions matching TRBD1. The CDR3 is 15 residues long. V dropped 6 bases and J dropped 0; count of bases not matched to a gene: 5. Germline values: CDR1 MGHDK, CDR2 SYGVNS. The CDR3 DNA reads TGTGCCAGCAGCACCGGGACAGGGGACTCCTACGAGCAGTACTTC. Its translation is CASSTGTGDSYEQYF.

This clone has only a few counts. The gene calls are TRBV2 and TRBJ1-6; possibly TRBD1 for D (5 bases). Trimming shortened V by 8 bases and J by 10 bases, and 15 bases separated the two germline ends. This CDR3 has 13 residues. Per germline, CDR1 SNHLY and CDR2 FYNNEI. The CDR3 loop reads CASERERGSPLHF. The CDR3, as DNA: TGTGCCAGCGAAAGGGAAAGGGGATCACCCCTCCACTTT.

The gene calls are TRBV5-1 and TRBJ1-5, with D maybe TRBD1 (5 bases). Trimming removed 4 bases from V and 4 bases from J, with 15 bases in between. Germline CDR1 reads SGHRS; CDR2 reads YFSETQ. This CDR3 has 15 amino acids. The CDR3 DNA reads TGCGCCAGCAGCCTGGAAGGACACGAGAATCAGCCCCAGCATTTT. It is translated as CASSLEGHENQPQHF.

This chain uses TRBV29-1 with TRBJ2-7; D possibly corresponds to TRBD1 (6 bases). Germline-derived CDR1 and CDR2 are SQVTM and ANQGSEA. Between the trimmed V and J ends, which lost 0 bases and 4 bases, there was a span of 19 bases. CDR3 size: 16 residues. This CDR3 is CSVEDPRGNRAYEQYF. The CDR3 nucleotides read TGCAGCGTTGAAGATCCGAGGGGGAACAGGGCGTACGAGCAGTACTTC.

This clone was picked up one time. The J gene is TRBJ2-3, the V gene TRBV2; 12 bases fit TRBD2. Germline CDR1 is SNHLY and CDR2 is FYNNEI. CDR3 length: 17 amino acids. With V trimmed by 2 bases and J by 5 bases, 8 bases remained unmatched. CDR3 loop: CASSELVTSGSLDTQYF. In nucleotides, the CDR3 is TGTGCCAGCAGTGAACTCGTGACTAGCGGGAGCCTAGATACGCAGTATTTT.

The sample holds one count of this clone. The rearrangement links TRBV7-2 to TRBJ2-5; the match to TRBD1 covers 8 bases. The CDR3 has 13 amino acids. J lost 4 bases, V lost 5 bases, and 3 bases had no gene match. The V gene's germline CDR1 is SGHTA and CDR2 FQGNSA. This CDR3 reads CASSGQGSETQYF. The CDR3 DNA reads TGTGCCAGCAGCGGACAGGGTTCAGAGACCCAGTACTTC. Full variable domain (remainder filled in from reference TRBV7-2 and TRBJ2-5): GAGVSQSPSNKVTEKGKDVELRCDPISGHTALYWYRQSLGQGLEFLIYFQGNSAPDKSGLPSDRFSAERTGGSVSTLTIQRTQQEDSAVYLCASSGQGSETQYFGPGTRLLVL.

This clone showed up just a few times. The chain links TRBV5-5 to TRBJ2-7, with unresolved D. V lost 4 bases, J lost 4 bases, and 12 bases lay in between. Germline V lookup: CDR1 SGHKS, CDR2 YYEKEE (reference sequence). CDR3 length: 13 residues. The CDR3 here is CASSTPWGYEQYF. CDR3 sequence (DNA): TGTGCCAGCAGCACCCCTTGGGGATACGAGCAGTACTTC.

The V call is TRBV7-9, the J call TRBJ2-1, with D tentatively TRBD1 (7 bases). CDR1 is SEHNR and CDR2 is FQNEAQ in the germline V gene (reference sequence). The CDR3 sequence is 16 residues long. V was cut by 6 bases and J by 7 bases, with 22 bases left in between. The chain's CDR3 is CASRPRQGSGFNEQFF. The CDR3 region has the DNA TGTGCCAGCAGGCCGCGACAGGGAAGCGGGTTTAATGAGCAGTTCTTC.

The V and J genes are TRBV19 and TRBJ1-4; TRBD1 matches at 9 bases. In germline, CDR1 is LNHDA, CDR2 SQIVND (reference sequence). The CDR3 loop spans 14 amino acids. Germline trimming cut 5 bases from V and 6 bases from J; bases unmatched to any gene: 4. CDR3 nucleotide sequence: TGTGCCAGTAGTCAACACAGGGGGCATGAAAAACTGTTTTTT. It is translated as CASSQHRGHEKLFF.

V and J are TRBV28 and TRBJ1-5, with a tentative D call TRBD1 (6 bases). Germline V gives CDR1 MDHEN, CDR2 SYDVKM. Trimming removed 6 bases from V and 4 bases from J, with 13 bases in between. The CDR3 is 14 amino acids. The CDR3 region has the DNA TGTGCCAGCAGATCCACAGGGCTTAATCAGCCCCAGCATTTT. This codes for CASRSTGLNQPQHF.

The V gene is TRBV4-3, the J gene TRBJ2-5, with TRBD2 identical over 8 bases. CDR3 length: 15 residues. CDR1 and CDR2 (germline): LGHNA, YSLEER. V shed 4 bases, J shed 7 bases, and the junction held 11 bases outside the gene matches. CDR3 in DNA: TGCGCCAGCAGCCTCGGACTAGCAGGACGAGGGACCCAGTACTTC. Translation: CASSLGLAGRGTQYF.

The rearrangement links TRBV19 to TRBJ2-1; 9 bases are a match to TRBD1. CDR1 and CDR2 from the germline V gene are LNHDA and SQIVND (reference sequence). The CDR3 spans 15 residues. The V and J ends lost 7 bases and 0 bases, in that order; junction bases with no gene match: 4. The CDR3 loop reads CASIPDRGSYNEQFF. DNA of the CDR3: TGTGCCAGTATCCCGGACAGGGGCTCCTACAATGAGCAGTTCTTC.

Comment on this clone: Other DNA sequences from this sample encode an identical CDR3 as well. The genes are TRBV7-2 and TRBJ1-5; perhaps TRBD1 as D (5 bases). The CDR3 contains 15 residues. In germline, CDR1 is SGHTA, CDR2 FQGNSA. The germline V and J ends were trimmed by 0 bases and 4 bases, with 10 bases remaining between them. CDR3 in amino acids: CASSLALGGNQPQHF. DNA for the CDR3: TGTGCCAGCAGCTTAGCGTTGGGGGGAAATCAGCCCCAGCATTTT.

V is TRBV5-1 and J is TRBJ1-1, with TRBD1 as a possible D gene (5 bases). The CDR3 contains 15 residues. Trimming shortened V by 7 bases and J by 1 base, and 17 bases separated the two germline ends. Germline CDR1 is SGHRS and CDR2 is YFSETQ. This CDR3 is CASGMFGTANTEAFF. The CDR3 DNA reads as TGCGCCAGCGGAATGTTCGGGACGGCGAACACTGAAGCTTTCTTT.

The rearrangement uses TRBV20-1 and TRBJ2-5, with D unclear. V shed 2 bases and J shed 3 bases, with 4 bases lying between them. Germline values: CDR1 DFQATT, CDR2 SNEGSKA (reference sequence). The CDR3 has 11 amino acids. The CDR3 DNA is TGCAGTGCTAGACCAGAAGAGACCCAGTACTTC. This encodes CSARPEETQYF.

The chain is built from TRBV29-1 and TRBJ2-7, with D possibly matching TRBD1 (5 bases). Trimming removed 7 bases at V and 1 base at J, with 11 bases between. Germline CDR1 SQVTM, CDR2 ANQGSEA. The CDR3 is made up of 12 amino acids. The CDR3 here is CSATGISYEQYF. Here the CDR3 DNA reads TGCAGCGCCACAGGTATTTCCTACGAGCAGTACTTC.

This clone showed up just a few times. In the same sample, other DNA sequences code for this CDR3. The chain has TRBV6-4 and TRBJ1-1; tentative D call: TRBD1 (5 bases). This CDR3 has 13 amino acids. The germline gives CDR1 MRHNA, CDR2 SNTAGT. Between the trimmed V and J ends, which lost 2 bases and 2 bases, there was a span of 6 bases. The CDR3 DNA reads TGTGCCAGCAGTGACCGGGACAACACTGAAGCTTTCTTT. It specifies CASSDRDNTEAFF.

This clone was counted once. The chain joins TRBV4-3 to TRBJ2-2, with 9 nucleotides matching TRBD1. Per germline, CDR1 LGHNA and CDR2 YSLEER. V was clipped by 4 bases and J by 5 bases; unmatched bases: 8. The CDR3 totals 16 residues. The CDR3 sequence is CASSLLTGGGTGELFF. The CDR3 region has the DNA TGCGCCAGCAGCCTTCTGACAGGGGGAGGGACCGGGGAGCTGTTTTTT.

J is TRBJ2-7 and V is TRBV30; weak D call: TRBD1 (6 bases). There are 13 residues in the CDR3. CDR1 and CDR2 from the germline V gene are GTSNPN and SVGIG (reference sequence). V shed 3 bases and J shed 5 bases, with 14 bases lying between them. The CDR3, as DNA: TGTGCCTGGAGCTTTACAGGGCCCAACGAGCAGTACTTC. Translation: CAWSFTGPNEQYF.

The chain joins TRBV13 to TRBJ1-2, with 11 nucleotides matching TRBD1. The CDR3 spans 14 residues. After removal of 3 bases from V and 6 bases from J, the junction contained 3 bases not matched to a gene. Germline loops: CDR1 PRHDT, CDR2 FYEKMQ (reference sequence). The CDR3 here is CASSFGTGGNGYTF. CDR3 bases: TGTGCCAGCAGCTTCGGGACAGGGGGTAATGGCTACACCTTC.

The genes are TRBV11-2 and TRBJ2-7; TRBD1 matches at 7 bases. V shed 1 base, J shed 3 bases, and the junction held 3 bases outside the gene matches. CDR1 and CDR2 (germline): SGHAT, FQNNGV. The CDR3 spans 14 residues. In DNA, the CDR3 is TGTGCCAGCAGCTTAGTCGGACAGGTCTACGAGCAGTACTTC. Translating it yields CASSLVGQVYEQYF.

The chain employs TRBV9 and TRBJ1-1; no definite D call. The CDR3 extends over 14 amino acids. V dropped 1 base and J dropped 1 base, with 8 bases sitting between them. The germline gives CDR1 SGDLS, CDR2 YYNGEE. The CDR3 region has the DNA TGTGCCAGCAGCGTAACGGCAGGGAACACTGAAGCTTTCTTT. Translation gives CASSVTAGNTEAFF.

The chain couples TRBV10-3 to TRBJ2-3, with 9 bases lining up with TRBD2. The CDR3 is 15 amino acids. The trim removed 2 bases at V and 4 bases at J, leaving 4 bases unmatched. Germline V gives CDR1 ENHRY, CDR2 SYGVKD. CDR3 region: CAISEAGGPSDTQYF. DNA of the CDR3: TGTGCCATCAGTGAGGCGGGAGGGCCCTCAGATACGCAGTATTTT.

The CDR3, as DNA: TGTGCCACCAGTGATGGGACGGCTTCCAATGAGCAGTTCTTC. This translates into CATSDGTASNEQFF. The V gene is TRBV24-1, the J gene TRBJ2-1; either TRBD1 or TRBD2 may supply D (5 bases each). Germline CDR1 and CDR2: KGHDR and SFDVKD. The CDR3 spans 14 residues. Trimming removed 3 bases at V and 6 bases at J, with 11 bases between.

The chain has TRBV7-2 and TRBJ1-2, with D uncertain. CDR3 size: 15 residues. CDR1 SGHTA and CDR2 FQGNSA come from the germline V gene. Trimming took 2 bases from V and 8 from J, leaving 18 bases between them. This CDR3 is CASSLRLASGSGYTF. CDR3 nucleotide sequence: TGTGCCAGCAGCTTAAGGCTAGCATCGGGGTCCGGCTACACCTTC.

The CDR3 is CASSQDGLAGGSYEQYF. The CDR3 DNA is TGTGCCAGCAGCCAAGATGGACTAGCGGGAGGTAGTTACGAGCAGTACTTC. The gene calls are TRBV3-1 (or the pseudogene TRBV3-2) and TRBJ2-7, with TRBD2 matching over 14 bases. The trim removed 0 bases at V and 4 bases at J, leaving 5 bases unmatched. The CDR3 runs 17 residues. Germline V gene lookup returns CDR1 LGHDT and CDR2 YNNKEL (reference sequence).